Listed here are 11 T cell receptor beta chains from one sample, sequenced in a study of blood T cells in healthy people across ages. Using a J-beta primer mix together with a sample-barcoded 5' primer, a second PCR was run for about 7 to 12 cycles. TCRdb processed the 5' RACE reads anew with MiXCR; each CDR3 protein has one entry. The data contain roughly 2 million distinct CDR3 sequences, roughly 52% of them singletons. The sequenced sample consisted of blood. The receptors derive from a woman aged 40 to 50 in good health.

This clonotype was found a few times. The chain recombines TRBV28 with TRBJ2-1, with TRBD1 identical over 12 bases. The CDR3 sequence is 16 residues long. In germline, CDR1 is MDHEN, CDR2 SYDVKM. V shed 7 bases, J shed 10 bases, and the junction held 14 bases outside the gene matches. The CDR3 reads CASTLRAGTGGGEQFF. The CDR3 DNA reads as TGTGCCAGCACCCTTCGAGCCGGGACAGGGGGCGGAGAGCAGTTCTTC. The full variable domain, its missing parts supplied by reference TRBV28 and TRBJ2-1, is DVKVTQSSRYLVKRTGEKVFLECVQDMDHENMFWYRQDPGLGLRLIYFSYDVKMKEKGDIPEGYSVSREKKERFSLILESASTNQTSMYLCASTLRAGTGGGEQFFGPGTRLTVL.

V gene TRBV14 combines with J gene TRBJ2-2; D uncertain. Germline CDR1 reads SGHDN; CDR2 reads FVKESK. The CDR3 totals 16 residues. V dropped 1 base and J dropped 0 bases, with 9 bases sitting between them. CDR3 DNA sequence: TGTGCCAGCAGCCAAGGGTCAGCCGCGAACACCGGGGAGCTGTTTTTT. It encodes CASSQGSAANTGELFF.

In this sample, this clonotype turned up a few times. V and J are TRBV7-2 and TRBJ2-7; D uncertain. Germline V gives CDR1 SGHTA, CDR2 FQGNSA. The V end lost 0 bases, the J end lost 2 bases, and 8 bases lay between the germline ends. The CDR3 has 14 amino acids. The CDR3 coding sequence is TGTGCCAGCAGCTTAGCGGTGGTTCCCTACGAGCAGTACTTC. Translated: CASSLAVVPYEQYF.

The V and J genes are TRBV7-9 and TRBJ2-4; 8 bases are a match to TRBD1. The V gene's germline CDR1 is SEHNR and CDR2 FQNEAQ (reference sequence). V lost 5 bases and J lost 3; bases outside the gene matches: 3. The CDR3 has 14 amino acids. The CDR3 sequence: CASSVGTGKNIQYF. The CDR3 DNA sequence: TGTGCCAGCAGCGTAGGGACAGGCAAAAACATTCAGTACTTC.

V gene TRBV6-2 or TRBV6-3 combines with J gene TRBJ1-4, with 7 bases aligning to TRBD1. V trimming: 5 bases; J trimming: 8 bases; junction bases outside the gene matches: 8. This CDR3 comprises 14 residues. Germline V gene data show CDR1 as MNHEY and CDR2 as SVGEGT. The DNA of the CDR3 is TGTGCCAGCAGTGCGGACAGGTGGCGAGAAAAACTGTTTTTT. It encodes CASSADRWREKLFF.

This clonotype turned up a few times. This CDR3 reads CATSDLVQGDFYHTQYF. The CDR3 nucleotides read TGTGCCACCAGTGATTTGGTACAGGGGGATTTCTATCATACGCAGTATTTT. This chain uses TRBV24-1 with TRBJ2-3; 8 nucleotides align to TRBD1. Losses at the gene ends were 0 bases for V and 7 bases for J; bases not matched to a gene: 11. Germline V lookup: CDR1 KGHDR, CDR2 SFDVKD. The CDR3 spans 17 residues.

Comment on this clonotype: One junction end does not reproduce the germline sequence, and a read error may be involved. The CDR3 nucleotides are TGTGCCGGCAGCGTAAATCACAGGGCTGACACAGATACGCAGTATTTT. Translation gives CAGSVNHRADTDTQYF. This chain connects TRBV9 to TRBJ2-3; a weak D match, TRBD1 (6 bases). Germline CDR1 SGDLS, CDR2 YYNGEE. The CDR3 has 16 amino acids.

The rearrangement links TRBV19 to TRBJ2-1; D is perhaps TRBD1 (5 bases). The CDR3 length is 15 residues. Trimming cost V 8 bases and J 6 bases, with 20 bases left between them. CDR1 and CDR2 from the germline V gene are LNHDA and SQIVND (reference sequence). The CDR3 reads CASSDRTIFSNEQFF. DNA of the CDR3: TGTGCCAGTTCGGACCGGACAATATTCTCCAATGAGCAGTTCTTC.

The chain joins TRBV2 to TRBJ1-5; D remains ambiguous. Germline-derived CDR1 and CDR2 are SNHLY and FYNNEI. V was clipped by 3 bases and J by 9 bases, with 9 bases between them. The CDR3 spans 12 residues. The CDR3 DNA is TGTGCCAGCAGTGACACAAGGAGGCCCCAGCATTTT. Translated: CASSDTRRPQHF. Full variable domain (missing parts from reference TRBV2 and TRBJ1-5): EPEVTQTPSHQVTQMGQEVILRCVPISNHLYFYWYRQILGQKVEFLVSFYNNEISEKSEIFDDQFSVERPDGSNFTLKIRSTKLEDSAMYFCASSDTRRPQHFGDGTRLSIL.

CDR3 residues: CASSPTGAIAKNIQYF. For the CDR3, the DNA is TGTGCCAGCAGCCCCACGGGGGCAATAGCCAAAAACATTCAGTACTTC. This rearrangement joins TRBV9 to TRBJ2-4; D possibly uses TRBD1 or TRBD2 (6 bases each). Germline V gives CDR1 SGDLS, CDR2 YYNGEE. The CDR3 has 16 amino acids. V gave up 4 bases and J gave up 0 bases, with 14 bases separating them.

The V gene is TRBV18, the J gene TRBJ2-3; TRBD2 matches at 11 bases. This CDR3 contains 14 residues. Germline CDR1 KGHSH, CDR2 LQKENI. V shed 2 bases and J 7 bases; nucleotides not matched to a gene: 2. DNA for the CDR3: TGTGCCAGCTCACCAAGACTAGCGGGGAATACGCAGTATTTT. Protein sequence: CASSPRLAGNTQYF.